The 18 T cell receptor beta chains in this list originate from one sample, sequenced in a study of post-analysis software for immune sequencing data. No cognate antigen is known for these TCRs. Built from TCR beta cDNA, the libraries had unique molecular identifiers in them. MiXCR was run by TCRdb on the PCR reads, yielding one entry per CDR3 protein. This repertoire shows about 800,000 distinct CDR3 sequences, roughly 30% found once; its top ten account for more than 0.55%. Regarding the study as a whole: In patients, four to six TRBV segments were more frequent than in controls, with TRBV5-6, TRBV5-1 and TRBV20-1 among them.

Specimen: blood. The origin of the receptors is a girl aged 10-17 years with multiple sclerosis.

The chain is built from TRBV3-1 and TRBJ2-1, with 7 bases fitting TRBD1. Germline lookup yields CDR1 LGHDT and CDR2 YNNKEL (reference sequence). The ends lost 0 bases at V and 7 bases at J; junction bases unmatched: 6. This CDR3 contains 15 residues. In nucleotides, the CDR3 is TGTGCCAGCAGCCAAGAAGGACGGGGACAGAATGAGCAGTTCTTC. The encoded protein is CASSQEGRGQNEQFF.

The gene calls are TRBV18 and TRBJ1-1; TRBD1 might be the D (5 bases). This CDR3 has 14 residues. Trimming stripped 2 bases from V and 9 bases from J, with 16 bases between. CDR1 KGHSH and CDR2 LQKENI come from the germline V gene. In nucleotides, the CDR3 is TGTGCCAGCTCACCAAACACGACAGACCCTCAAGCTTTCTTT. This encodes CASSPNTTDPQAFF.

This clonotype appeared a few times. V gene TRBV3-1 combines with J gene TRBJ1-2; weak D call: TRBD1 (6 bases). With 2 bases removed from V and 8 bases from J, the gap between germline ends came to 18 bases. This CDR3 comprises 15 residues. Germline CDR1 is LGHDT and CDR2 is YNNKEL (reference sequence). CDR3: CASSQRRTVGGGYTF. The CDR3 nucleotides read TGTGCCAGCAGCCAAAGGCGGACAGTCGGGGGCGGCTACACCTTC.

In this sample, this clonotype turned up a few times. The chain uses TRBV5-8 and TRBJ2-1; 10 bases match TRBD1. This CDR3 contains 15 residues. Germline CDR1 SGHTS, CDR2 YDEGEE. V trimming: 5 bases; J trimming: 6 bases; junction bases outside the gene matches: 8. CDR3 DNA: TGTGCCAGCAGGGAGCCGGGACAGGGGCGCAATGAGCAGTTCTTC. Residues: CASREPGQGRNEQFF. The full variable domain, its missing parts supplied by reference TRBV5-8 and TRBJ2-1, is EAGVTQSPTHLIKTRGQQATLRCSPISGHTSVYWYQQALGLGLQFLLWYDEGEERNRGNFPPRFSGRQFPNYSSELNVNALELEDSALYLCASREPGQGRNEQFFGPGTRLTVL.

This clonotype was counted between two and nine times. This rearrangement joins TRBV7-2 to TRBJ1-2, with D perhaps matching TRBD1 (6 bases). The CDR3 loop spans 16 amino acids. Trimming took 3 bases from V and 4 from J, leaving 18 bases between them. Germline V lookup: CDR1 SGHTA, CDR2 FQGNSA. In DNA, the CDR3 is TGTGCCAGCAGCTTTCGGACCCCAAGAGGGGGCTATGGCTACACCTTC. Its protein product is CASSFRTPRGGYGYTF.

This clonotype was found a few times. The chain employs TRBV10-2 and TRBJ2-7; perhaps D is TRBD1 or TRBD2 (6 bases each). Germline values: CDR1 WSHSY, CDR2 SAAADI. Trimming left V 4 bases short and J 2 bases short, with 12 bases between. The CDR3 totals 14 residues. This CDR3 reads CASSAGDSAYEQYF. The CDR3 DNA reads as TGCGCCAGCAGTGCAGGGGACTCCGCCTACGAGCAGTACTTC.

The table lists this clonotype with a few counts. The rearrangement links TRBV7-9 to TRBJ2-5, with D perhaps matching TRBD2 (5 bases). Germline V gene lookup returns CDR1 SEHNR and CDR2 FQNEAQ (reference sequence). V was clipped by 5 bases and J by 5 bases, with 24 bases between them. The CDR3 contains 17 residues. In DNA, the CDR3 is TGTGCCAGCAGCCCCAGTGGTAATGGGCCAGAGGGTGAGACCCAGTACTTC. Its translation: CASSPSGNGPEGETQYF.

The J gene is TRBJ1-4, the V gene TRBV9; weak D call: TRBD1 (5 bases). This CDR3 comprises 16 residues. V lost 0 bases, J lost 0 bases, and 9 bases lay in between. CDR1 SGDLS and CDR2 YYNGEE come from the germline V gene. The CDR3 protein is CASSVGGGATNEKLFF. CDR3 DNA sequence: TGTGCCAGCAGCGTAGGGGGGGGAGCAACTAATGAAAAACTGTTTTTT.

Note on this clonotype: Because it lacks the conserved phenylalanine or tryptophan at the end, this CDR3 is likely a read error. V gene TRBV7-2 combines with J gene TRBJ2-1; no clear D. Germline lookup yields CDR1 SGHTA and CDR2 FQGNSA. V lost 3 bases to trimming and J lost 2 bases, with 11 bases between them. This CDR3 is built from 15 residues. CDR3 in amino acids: CASSFGRIPYNEQFV. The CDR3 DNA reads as TGTGCCAGCAGCTTTGGAAGGATCCCCTACAATGAGCAGTTCGTC.

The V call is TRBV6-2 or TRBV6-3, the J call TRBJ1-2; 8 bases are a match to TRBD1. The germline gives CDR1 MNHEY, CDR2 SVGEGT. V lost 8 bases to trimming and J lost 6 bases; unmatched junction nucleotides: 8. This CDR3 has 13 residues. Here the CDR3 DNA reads TGTGCCAGCTCTCGACAGGGGTCGAATGGCTACACCTTC. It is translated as CASSRQGSNGYTF.

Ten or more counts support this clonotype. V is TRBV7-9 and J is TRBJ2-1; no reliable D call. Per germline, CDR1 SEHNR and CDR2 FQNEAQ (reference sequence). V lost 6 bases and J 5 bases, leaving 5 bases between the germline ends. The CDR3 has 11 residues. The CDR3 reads CASSYDNEQFF. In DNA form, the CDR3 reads TGTGCCAGCAGTTACGACAATGAGCAGTTCTTC.

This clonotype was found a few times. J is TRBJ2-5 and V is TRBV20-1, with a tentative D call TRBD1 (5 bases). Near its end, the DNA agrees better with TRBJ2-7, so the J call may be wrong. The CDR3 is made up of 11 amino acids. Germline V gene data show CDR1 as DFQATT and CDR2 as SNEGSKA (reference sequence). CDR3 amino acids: CSARWGHEQYF. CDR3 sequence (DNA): TGCAGTGCTAGATGGGGCCACGAGCAGTACTTC.

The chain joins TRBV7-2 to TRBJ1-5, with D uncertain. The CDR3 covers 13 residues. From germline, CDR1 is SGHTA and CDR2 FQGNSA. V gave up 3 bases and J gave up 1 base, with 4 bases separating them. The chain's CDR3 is CASSFTSNQPQHF. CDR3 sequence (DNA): TGTGCCAGCAGCTTCACGAGCAATCAGCCCCAGCATTTT. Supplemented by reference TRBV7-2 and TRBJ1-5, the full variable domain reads GAGVSQSPSNKVTEKGKDVELRCDPISGHTALYWYRQSLGQGLEFLIYFQGNSAPDKSGLPSDRFSAERTGGSVSTLTIQRTQQEDSAVYLCASSFTSNQPQHFGDGTRLSIL.

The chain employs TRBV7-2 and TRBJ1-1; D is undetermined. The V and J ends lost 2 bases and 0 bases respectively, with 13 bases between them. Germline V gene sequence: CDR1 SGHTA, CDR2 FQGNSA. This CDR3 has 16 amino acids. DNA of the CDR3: TGTGCCAGCAGCTTATACCTCTCGGGTCTGAACACTGAAGCTTTCTTT. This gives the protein CASSLYLSGLNTEAFF.

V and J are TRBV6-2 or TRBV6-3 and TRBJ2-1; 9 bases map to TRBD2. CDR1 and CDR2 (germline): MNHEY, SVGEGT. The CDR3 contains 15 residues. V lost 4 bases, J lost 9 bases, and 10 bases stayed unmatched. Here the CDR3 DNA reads TGTGCCAGCAGTTCTGGCGGGAGGGCCTTGGGTGAGCAGTTCTTC. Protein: CASSSGGRALGEQFF.

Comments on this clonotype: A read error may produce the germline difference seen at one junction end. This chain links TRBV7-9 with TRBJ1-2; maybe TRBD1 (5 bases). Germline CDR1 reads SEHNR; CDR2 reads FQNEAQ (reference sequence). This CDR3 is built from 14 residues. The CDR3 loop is CASSLDTNSYGDTF. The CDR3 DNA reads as TGTGCCAGCAGCTTGGACACAAACAGCTATGGCGACACCTTC.

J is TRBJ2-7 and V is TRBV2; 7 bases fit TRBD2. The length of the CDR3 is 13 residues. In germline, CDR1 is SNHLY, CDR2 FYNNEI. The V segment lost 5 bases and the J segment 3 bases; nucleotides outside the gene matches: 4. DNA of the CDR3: TGTGCCAGCAGTCGGACTAGTGACTACGAGCAGTACTTC. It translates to CASSRTSDYEQYF.

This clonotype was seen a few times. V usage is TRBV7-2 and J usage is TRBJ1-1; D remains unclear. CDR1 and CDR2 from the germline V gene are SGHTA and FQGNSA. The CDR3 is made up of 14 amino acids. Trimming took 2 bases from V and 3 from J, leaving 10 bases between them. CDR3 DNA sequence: TGTGCCAGCAGCTTACTCCCCCGGGACACTGAAGCTTTCTTT. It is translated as CASSLLPRDTEAFF.